This passage covers 24 T cell receptor beta chains from one sample sequenced in a study of blood T cell repertoires in COVID-19. Assay used: immunoSEQ multiplex PCR; TCRdb lists only in-frame clones, some missing. The repertoire holds 200,000 to 250,000 clones, with about 86% as singletons. Sequences were obtained from peripheral blood. These receptors all stem from a woman between 25 and 40 years old who had recovered from COVID-19.

This chain's CDR3 is CASRVGGSLSYNEQFF. The CDR3 DNA reads as TGTGCCAGTAGGGTGGGAGGCAGCCTCTCCTACAATGAGCAGTTCTTC. This chain joins TRBV19 and TRBJ2-1; D may be TRBD2 (6 bases). Germline CDR1 is LNHDA and CDR2 is SQIVND (reference sequence). The CDR3 is made up of 16 amino acids. Trimming took 6 bases from V and 0 from J, leaving 15 bases between them.

The chain combines TRBV6-2 or TRBV6-3 with TRBJ2-1, with TRBD2 as a possible D gene (7 bases). Trimming removed 5 bases at V and 3 bases at J, with 26 bases between. This CDR3 has 19 residues. Germline values: CDR1 MNHEY, CDR2 SVGEGT. The chain's CDR3 is CASSPGPGGRPTLYNEQFF. The CDR3 DNA is TGTGCCAGCAGTCCCGGCCCGGGGGGCCGCCCCACTCTCTACAATGAGCAGTTCTTC.

V usage is TRBV12-5 and J usage is TRBJ2-3; 10 positions agree with TRBD2. CDR1 LGHNT and CDR2 FRNRAP come from the germline V gene. V shed 0 bases and J 5 bases; nucleotides not matched to a gene: 11. The CDR3 sequence is 18 residues long. Written as DNA, the CDR3 is TGTGCTAGTGGTTTGGTACGAGGAAGCGGGGGGGCCAAAGATACGCAGTATTTT. Its translation is CASGLVRGSGGAKDTQYF.

This clone has only one observation. The chain recombines TRBV5-1 with TRBJ2-4; 8 nucleotides line up with TRBD1. This CDR3 contains 17 residues. V lost 4 bases and J lost 0; bases outside the gene matches: 9. Germline-derived CDR1 and CDR2 are SGHRS and YFSETQ. CDR3 in amino acids: CASSPTDRGIAKNIQYF. The CDR3 DNA reads TGCGCCAGCAGCCCGACAGACAGGGGAATAGCCAAAAACATTCAGTACTTC.

This clone was found once. The rearrangement uses TRBV3-1 (or the pseudogene TRBV3-2) and TRBJ2-5; 14 bases match TRBD2. Germline V gives CDR1 LGHDT, CDR2 YNNKEL (reference sequence). This CDR3 is 18 amino acids long. V lost 4 bases, J lost 2 bases, and 9 bases stayed unmatched. In DNA, the CDR3 is TGTGCCAGCAGCCCCCTCGGACTAGCGGGGGGCCTACAAGAGACCCAGTACTTC. Protein sequence: CASSPLGLAGGLQETQYF.

CDR3 coding DNA: TGTGCCAGCAGCGTAGGGTCATCACAGAACACAGATACGCAGTATTTT. It yields the protein CASSVGSSQNTDTQYF. The V and J genes are TRBV9 and TRBJ2-3; D ambiguous. From germline, CDR1 is SGDLS and CDR2 YYNGEE. The CDR3 is 16 residues long. V dropped 0 bases and J dropped 2 bases, with 13 bases sitting between them.

The chain employs TRBV5-1 and TRBJ1-1, with D possibly being TRBD1 (6 bases). V lost 0 bases and J 4 bases, leaving 13 bases between the germline ends. This CDR3 comprises 15 residues. CDR1 is SGHRS and CDR2 is YFSETQ in the germline V gene. CDR3 sequence: CASSLALQGFTEAFF. CDR3 nucleotides: TGCGCCAGCAGCTTGGCCCTTCAGGGGTTCACTGAAGCTTTCTTT.

The rearrangement joins TRBV29-1 to TRBJ1-1, with TRBD1 matching 7 bases. Germline lookup yields CDR1 SQVTM and CDR2 ANQGSEA. Trimming took 7 bases from V and 5 from J; bases not matched to a gene: 10. There are 13 residues in the CDR3. The CDR3 nucleotides read TGCAGCGGTGGAGGGGGCGCGGGAACTGAAGCTTTCTTT. This sequence encodes CSGGGGAGTEAFF.

The genes are TRBV5-8 and TRBJ1-6; 10 positions match TRBD1. CDR3 length: 16 amino acids. The germline gives CDR1 SGHTS, CDR2 YDEGEE. Trimming at V came to 4 bases and at J to 6 bases, leaving 7 bases not matched to a gene. CDR3 sequence: CASSRTGTGVNSPLHF. The CDR3 DNA reads TGTGCCAGCAGCCGCACGGGGACAGGGGTTAATTCACCCCTCCACTTT.

The chain links TRBV6-1 to TRBJ1-5; D is ambiguous. Germline V gives CDR1 MNHNS, CDR2 SASEGT. The V gene lost 0 bases and the J gene lost 0 bases, with 9 bases spanning the gap. The CDR3 extends over 16 amino acids. The CDR3 region is CASSEASSYSNQPQHF. The CDR3 coding sequence is TGTGCCAGCAGTGAAGCTTCCAGTTATAGCAATCAGCCCCAGCATTTT.

The chain recombines TRBV7-8 with TRBJ2-7; a possible D gene is TRBD2 (6 bases). The ends were cut back, 5 bases at V and 4 bases at J, with 12 bases in the middle. This CDR3 comprises 13 residues. Germline CDR1 and CDR2: SGHVS and FQNEAQ. This chain's CDR3 is CASSPGEEYEQYF. DNA for the CDR3: TGTGCCAGCAGCCCTGGGGAGGAGTACGAGCAGTACTTC. The whole variable domain, remainder taken from reference TRBV7-8 and TRBJ2-7, is GAGVSQSPRYKVAKRGQDVALRCDPISGHVSLFWYQQALGQGPEFLTYFQNEAQLDKSGLPSDRFFAERPEGSVSTLKIQRTQQEDSAVYLCASSPGEEYEQYFGPGTRLTVT.

This rearrangement joins TRBV6-1 to TRBJ2-1, with D possibly matching TRBD1 (6 bases). Germline V gene sequence: CDR1 MNHNS, CDR2 SASEGT. The V end lost 3 bases, the J end lost 6 bases, and 15 bases lay between the germline ends. The length of the CDR3 is 15 residues. The DNA of the CDR3 is TGTGCCAGCAGTGACGTGGGGGCCGGGATCAATGAGCAGTTCTTC. Translation gives CASSDVGAGINEQFF.

V and J are TRBV7-9 and TRBJ1-2, with TRBD1 matching over 7 bases. This CDR3 is built from 16 residues. CDR1 and CDR2 (germline): SEHNR, FQNEAQ (reference sequence). V trimming: 5 bases; J trimming: 2 bases; junction bases outside the gene matches: 11. CDR3: CASSLREGARNYGYTF. The CDR3 nucleotides read TGTGCCAGCAGCCTTCGGGAGGGGGCAAGGAACTATGGCTACACCTTC.

The chain combines TRBV10-3 with TRBJ1-1; 10 bases are shared with TRBD1. CDR1 ENHRY and CDR2 SYGVKD come from the germline V gene. V lost 1 base and J lost 4; bases outside the gene matches: 9. This CDR3 is built from 17 residues. The CDR3 is CAISELRQGAEGTEAFF. As DNA, the CDR3 is TGTGCCATCAGTGAGTTACGACAGGGGGCTGAGGGCACTGAAGCTTTCTTT.

V usage is TRBV10-2 and J usage is TRBJ2-7, with 10 bases aligning to TRBD2. The CDR3 spans 17 residues. From germline, CDR1 is WSHSY and CDR2 SAAADI. V shed 3 bases, J shed 5 bases, and the junction held 13 bases outside the gene matches. In nucleotides, the CDR3 is TGCGCCAGCAGTGAAACCAGCGGGGGGGAAAGTGGGGACGAGCAGTACTTC. Encoded protein: CASSETSGGESGDEQYF.

This clone was recorded a few times. The chain couples TRBV6-2 or TRBV6-3 to TRBJ2-3; TRBD1 agrees at 8 bases. Losses at the gene ends were 3 bases for V and 6 bases for J; bases not matched to a gene: 17. This CDR3 is built from 18 residues. Germline V gene lookup returns CDR1 MNHEY and CDR2 SVGEGT. CDR3 DNA: TGTGCCAGCAGTTATGTTTGGGGGGACAGGACCCCGTACGATACGCAGTATTTT. Amino acid sequence: CASSYVWGDRTPYDTQYF.

The rearrangement uses TRBV6-5 and TRBJ1-1; a weak D match, TRBD1 (6 bases). Between the trimmed V and J ends, which lost 7 bases and 2 bases, there was a span of 17 bases. The CDR3 contains 15 residues. Germline-derived CDR1 and CDR2 are MNHEY and SVGAGI. The CDR3: CASTVDVGGNTEAFF. DNA for the CDR3: TGTGCCAGCACGGTAGACGTTGGGGGCAACACTGAAGCTTTCTTT.

The rearrangement uses TRBV7-6 and TRBJ1-2; 7 positions match TRBD1. The CDR3 has 15 amino acids. Looked up from germline, CDR1 is SGHVS and CDR2 is FNYEAQ. The V and J ends lost 1 base and 7 bases, in that order; junction bases with no gene match: 9. Here the CDR3 reads CASSLVTGSFPGYTF. Here the CDR3 DNA reads TGTGCCAGCAGCTTAGTGACAGGGTCATTTCCTGGCTACACCTTC. The variable domain in full, with the rest retrieved from reference TRBV7-6 and TRBJ1-2, is GAGVSQSPRYKVTKRGQDVALRCDPISGHVSLYWYRQALGQGPEFLTYFNYEAQQDKSGLPNDRFSAERPEGSISTLTIQRTEQRDSAMYRCASSLVTGSFPGYTFGSGTRLTVV.

CDR3 bases: TGTGCCAGCAGTTCCGGGGGGAAAGTCGACGAGCAGTACTTC. This gives the protein CASSSGGKVDEQYF. V is TRBV6-2 or TRBV6-3 and J is TRBJ2-7; 7 bases fit TRBD2. Trimming at V came to 4 bases and at J to 5 bases, leaving 8 bases not matched to a gene. The CDR3 runs 14 residues. The germline V gene encodes CDR1 MNHEY and CDR2 SVGEGT.

This clone was detected only once. The V and J genes are TRBV6-5 and TRBJ1-4; D is possibly TRBD1 (5 bases). V gave up 6 bases and J gave up 4 bases, with 12 bases separating them. The CDR3 extends over 14 amino acids. Germline CDR1 MNHEY, CDR2 SVGAGI. The DNA for the CDR3 is TGTGCCAGCAGGGAGGGGTGGGGTAATGAAAAACTGTTTTTT. Translation: CASREGWGNEKLFF.

This clone turned up a few times. This rearrangement joins TRBV21-1 to TRBJ2-7; TRBD2 is the table's D call and was not checked against the DNA. TRBV21-1 is listed as a pseudogene. The CDR3 consists of 19 residues. CDR3 protein: CASSTPNLAGGSTTYEQYF. CDR3 sequence (DNA): TGTGCCAGCAGCACGCCAAATCTAGCGGGGGGGTCGACGACCTACGAGCAGTACTTC.

This clone was recorded only once. V usage is TRBV9 and J usage is TRBJ1-4; D unclear. Germline assignment: CDR1 SGDLS and CDR2 YYNGEE. The CDR3 is 15 residues long. V lost 0 bases to trimming and J lost 7 bases, with 13 bases between them. The CDR3 here is CASSVAGREGEKLFF. Here the CDR3 DNA reads TGTGCCAGCAGCGTAGCCGGAAGGGAGGGTGAAAAACTGTTTTTT.

The genes are TRBV29-1 and TRBJ2-5; D is perhaps TRBD2 (5 bases). The germline V gene encodes CDR1 SQVTM and CDR2 ANQGSEA. This CDR3 contains 12 residues. Trimming stripped 4 bases from V and 5 bases from J, with 11 bases between. In DNA, the CDR3 is TGCAGCGTTGTGCCGGGGTCTGAGACCCAGTACTTC. This codes for CSVVPGSETQYF.

CDR3 amino acids: CSVGGPEKLFF. The CDR3 nucleotides read TGCAGCGTTGGTGGGCCCGAAAAACTGTTTTTT. This sequence joins TRBV29-1 and TRBJ1-4; D call uncertain. Germline V gives CDR1 SQVTM, CDR2 ANQGSEA. Trimming took off 4 bases at V and 8 bases at J, with 8 bases between the two ends. The CDR3 length is 11 residues.